This T cell receptor (beta chain) appears in the sequencing data of a study of cytomegalovirus exposure and HLA in healthy donors. The donors were members of the validation cohort comprising over a hundred subjects, separate from the roughly 680-subject first cohort. This CDR3 is built from 15 residues. Germline trimming cut 3 bases from V and 5 bases from J; bases unmatched to any gene: 9. Looked up from germline, CDR1 is KGHSH and CDR2 is LQKENI. Some clones are missing from TCRdb's copy, which holds only in-frame ones; the method was immunoSEQ multiplex PCR. The top ten hold 0.92% of the sample, which has 280,000 or so clones, more than 75% seen once.

This chain uses TRBV18 with TRBJ1-2, with TRBD1 matching 7 bases. Sequencing was carried out using PBMCs. This clonotype originated in a woman in her late teens or twenties in good health and CMV-seronegative. The CDR3 sequence is CASSPGTVKNYGYTF. CDR3 bases: TGTGCCAGCTCACCCGGGACAGTTAAGAATTATGGCTACACCTTC. Using reference TRBV18 and TRBJ1-2 for the parts outside the CDR3, the full variable domain is NAGVMQNPRHLVRRRGQEARLRCSPMKGHSHVYWYRQLPEEGLKFMVYLQKENIIDESGMPKERFSAEFPKEGPSILRIQQVVRGDSAAYFCASSPGTVKNYGYTFGSGTRLTVV.